These T cell receptor beta chains were read from a single sample in a study of T cell clonotyping in hematopoietic cell transplantation. TCRdb keeps only in-frame clones here, not all; method: immunoSEQ multiplex PCR. The data contain 15,000 to 20,000 clones, around 60% of them singletons. The starting material was PBMCs, obtained 30 days after allogeneic stem cell transplant. These receptors came from a male patient aged 50 to 59 who had an allogeneic stem cell transplant from an unrelated donor, so T cells may come from the graft donor. Some clones in this sample may be carry-over from other donors' samples. Each CDR3 is given with its conserved first and last residue. D genes are given only for firm matches. Only some rows state a clone size, as once, few, many or a class for expanded clones.

>-|TRBJ1-1|few|TRBV30
TGTGCCTGGGAAACAAGAGCTGAAGCTTTCTTT
CAWETRAEAFF
>-|TRBJ2-2|-|TRBV4-3
TGCGCCAGCAGCCAAGATAAGGGCCCCGGGGAGCTGTTTTTT
CASSQDKGPGELFF
>-|TRBJ2-7|-|TRBV13
TGTGCCAGCTCCCGGACGGACTACGAGCAGTACTTC
CASSRTDYEQYF
>TRBD2|TRBJ2-3|-|TRBV27
TGTGCCAGCAAGACGGGGGGGAACACAGATACGCAGTATTTT
CASKTGGNTDTQYF
>-|TRBJ2-7|few|TRBV19
TGTGCCAGTAGTATAGGGTCGCCACTCAGGAGCGAGCAGTACTTC
CASSIGSPLRSEQYF
>-|TRBJ2-7|few|TRBV5-1
TGCGCCAGCACCGCCCCCACTAGCACCTACGAGCAGTACTTC
CASTAPTSTYEQYF
>-|TRBJ1-1|-|TRBV6-5
TGTGCCAGCAGTTATGGGGGGAGTGAAGCTTTCTTT
CASSYGGSEAFF
>-|TRBJ1-1|-|TRBV6-5
TGTGCCAGCAGTTTGGAGGGACTAGCTTTCTTT
CASSLEGLAFF
>-|TRBJ1-3|-|TRBV4-1
TGCGCCAGCAGCCAAGAAGACAGAAACACCATATATTTT
CASSQEDRNTIYF
>-|TRBJ2-3|few|TRBV7-9
TGTGCCAGCAGTACCTCGGGGAACACAGATACGCAGTATTTT
CASSTSGNTDTQYF
>-|TRBJ1-2|-|TRBV29-1
TGCAGCGTTGAGGGAAACTATGGCTACACCTTC
CSVEGNYGYTF
>-|TRBJ2-1|-|TRBV30
TGTGCCTGGAGTCCCGTTAGGCGCCGCTCCTACAATGAGCAGTTCTTC
CAWSPVRRRSYNEQFF
>-|TRBJ2-7|-|TRBV6-6
TGTGCCAGTGCCATCCAGGGGCCCTCCTACGAGCAGTACTTC
CASAIQGPSYEQYF
>TRBD2|TRBJ2-7|-|TRBV25-1
TGTGCCAGCATCTCGGCGGGAGGGCCCTCTTACGAGCAGTACTTC
CASISAGGPSYEQYF
>-|TRBJ1-2|few|TRBV30
TGTGCCTGGAGTGGCAGGGTCGTCAACTATGGCTACACCTTC
CAWSGRVVNYGYTF
>-|TRBJ2-2|-|TRBV6-5
TGTGCCAGCAGGCCAGGGGCCGGGGAGCTGTTTTTT
CASRPGAGELFF
>-|TRBJ2-2|-|TRBV9
TGTGCCAGCAGCGTATTTGGGCAGTCAAACACCGGGGAGCTGTTTTTT
CASSVFGQSNTGELFF
>-|TRBJ1-2|-|TRBV4-2
TGTGCCAGCAGCCAGGCGAGCGGAAAGGGATACTCCTATGGCTACACCTTC
CASSQASGKGYSYGYTF
>TRBD2|TRBJ2-7|-|TRBV5-1
TGCGCCAGCCAATGGAGTTGGGAGGGGCAACGCTCCTACGAGCAGTACTTC
CASQWSWEGQRSYEQYF
>TRBD1|TRBJ1-2|few|TRBV14
TGTGCCAGCAGCCAGCGACAGGGTATTAACTATGGCTACACCTTC
CASSQRQGINYGYTF
>-|TRBJ1-1|few|TRBV6-5
TGTGCCAGCAGTTATGGGGGGACTGAAGCTTTCTTT
CASSYGGTEAFF
>-|TRBJ2-7|-|TRBV30
TGTGCCTGGAGCCCAGACTTATACGAGCAGTACTTC
CAWSPDLYEQYF
>-|TRBJ2-5|-|TRBV6-6
TGTGCCAGCAGCAGGGACCTCGGGACCCAGTACTTC
CASSRDLGTQYF
>-|TRBJ2-7|-|TRBV11-2
TGTGCCAGCAGCTTATTGGGAGTAGAGCAGTACTTC
CASSLLGVEQYF
>-|TRBJ1-2|-|TRBV5-4
TGTGCCAGCAGCACCAGCCAGATGATCTATGGCTACACCTTC
CASSTSQMIYGYTF
>TRBD1|TRBJ2-2|-|TRBV5-6
TGTGCCAGCAGCCCACAGGGGGTAGCCGGGGAGCTGTTTTTT
CASSPQGVAGELFF
>-|TRBJ1-1|once|TRBV30
TGTGCCTGGAGTACCCCAGGGGAGGAAGCTTTCTTT
CAWSTPGEEAFF
>-|TRBJ2-7|-|TRBV29-1
TGCAGCGTCTCGACAGCCTCCTACGAGCAGTACTTC
CSVSTASYEQYF
>TRBD1|TRBJ1-6|few|TRBV6-5
TGTGCCAGCGGGGGGACAGGGCCTTCACCCCTCCACTTT
CASGGTGPSPLHF
>-|TRBJ2-7|-|TRBV28
TGTGCCAGCAGTTTTGGACAATACTACGAGCAGTACTTC
CASSFGQYYEQYF
>-|TRBJ1-5|-|TRBV6-1
TGTGCCAGCAGTGAAGCCCCTGGCAGCAATCAGCCCCAGCATTTT
CASSEAPGSNQPQHF
>TRBD1|TRBJ2-5|few|TRBV7-2
TGTGCCAGCAGCTTAGGCAGGGGGCTGGAGACCCAGTACTTC
CASSLGRGLETQYF
>-|TRBJ1-2|-|TRBV4-1
TGCGCCAGCAGCCAAGCCCCATCACAGACTAACTATGGCTACACCTTC
CASSQAPSQTNYGYTF
>TRBD2|TRBJ2-3|-|TRBV6-4
TGTGCCAGCAGTGCTAGCGGGACAGATACGCAGTATTTT
CASSASGTDTQYF
>-|TRBJ1-1|-|TRBV30
TGTGCCTGGGGTGTAGGCGGGGCCGGTGAAGCTTTCTTT
CAWGVGGAGEAFF
>-|TRBJ2-7|-|TRBV7-9
TGTGCCAGCAGCCCAACCGACTACGAGCAGTACTTC
CASSPTDYEQYF
>-|TRBJ1-5|-|TRBV7-2
TGTGCCAGCAGCTTAGACCGCTTTAACGCCCAGCATTTT
CASSLDRFNAQHF
>-|TRBJ2-1|few|TRBV6-5
TGTGCCAGCAGACGGGGGCGCCCCTACAATGAGCAGTTCTTC
CASRRGRPYNEQFF
>TRBD2|TRBJ2-7|-|TRBV29-1
TGCAGCGTTGGGACTAGCGGGGCCTACGAGCAGTACTTC
CSVGTSGAYEQYF
>TRBD2|TRBJ2-7|-|TRBV5-1
TGCGCCAGCAGGGGCGGGAGCTCCTACGAGCAGTACTTC
CASRGGSSYEQYF
>TRBD2|TRBJ2-3|-|TRBV30
TGTGCCTGGAATAGCGGGAGCACAGATACGCAGTATTTT
CAWNSGSTDTQYF
>TRBD1|TRBJ1-5|few|TRBV29-1
TGCAGCGTTGGGGGCAGGGGGGATCAGCCCCAGCATTTT
CSVGGRGDQPQHF
>-|TRBJ1-4|-|TRBV30
TGTGCCTGGAATGAACGGTGGGATGAAAAACTGTTTTTT
CAWNERWDEKLFF
>-|TRBJ2-5|-|TRBV7-2
TGTGCCAGCAGGCCTCAGGGAGAAGAGACCCAGTACTTC
CASRPQGEETQYF
>TRBD2|TRBJ2-2|-|TRBV4-3
TGCGCCAGCAGCCAAGGAGCGGGGGCACCGGCCGGGGAGCTGTTTTTT
CASSQGAGAPAGELFF
>TRBD1|TRBJ1-5|-|TRBV28
TGTGCCAGCACCGACATAGGACAGGGGGCATCGCCCCAGCATTTT
CASTDIGQGASPQHF